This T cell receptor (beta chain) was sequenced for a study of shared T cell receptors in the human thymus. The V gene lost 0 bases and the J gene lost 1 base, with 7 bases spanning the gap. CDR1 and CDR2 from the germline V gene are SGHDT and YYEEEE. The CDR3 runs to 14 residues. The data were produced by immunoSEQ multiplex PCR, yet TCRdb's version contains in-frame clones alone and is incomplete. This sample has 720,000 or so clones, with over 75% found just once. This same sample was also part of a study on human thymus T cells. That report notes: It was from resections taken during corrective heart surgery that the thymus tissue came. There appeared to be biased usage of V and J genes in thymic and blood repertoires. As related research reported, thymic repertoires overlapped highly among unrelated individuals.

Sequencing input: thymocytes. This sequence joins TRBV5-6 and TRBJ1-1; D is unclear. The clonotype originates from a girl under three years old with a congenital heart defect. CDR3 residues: CASSLEHKNTEAFF. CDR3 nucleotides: TGTGCCAGCAGCTTGGAACACAAGAACACTGAAGCTTTCTTT.